This T cell receptor (beta chain) appears in the sequencing data of a study of CD8 T cells in Susac syndrome. From germline, CDR1 is PRHDT and CDR2 FYEKMQ (reference sequence). The CDR3 sequence is 13 residues long. Deletions cut 5 bases from V and 4 bases from J, with 11 bases between. Reverse transcription of roughly 0.45 to 1 ug RNA was carried out with random hexamers. Amplification of TCR beta CDR3 spanned 54 Vbeta and 13 Jbeta via immunoSEQ multiplex PCR. TCRdb itself ran the immunoSEQ multiplex PCR reads through MiXCR, one entry per CDR3 protein. Here the sample spans 100,000 to 150,000 distinct CDR3 sequences, just over 90% being singletons. Negative isolation was applied to CD8+ and CD4+ T cells, and FACS enrichment was applied to TEMRA cells.

The sample was CD8+ T cells from PBMCs. This rearrangement joins TRBV13 to TRBJ2-5; weak D call: TRBD2 (6 bases). The TCR was taken from a human donor with multiple sclerosis. The CDR3 nucleotides are TGTGCCAGCAGCCCCGGGACTCGAGAGACCCAGTACTTC. It specifies CASSPGTRETQYF.